Listed here are 30 T cell receptor beta chains from one sample, sequenced in a study of T cells in Graves' hyperthyroidism and ophthalmopathy. The CDR3 regions of TCR beta were amplified from RNA transcripts. Initially, a first-round RT-PCR of the TCR CDR3 employed the HTBI primer set. MiXCR was run by TCRdb on the multiplex PCR reads, yielding one entry per CDR3 protein. The data hold roughly 300,000 distinct CDR3 sequences, with about 25% observed a single time. Material for sequencing was blood. These receptors originate from a man aged 35-49 years with Graves' hyperthyroidism that later progressed to Graves' ophthalmopathy.

This clonotype was picked up many times. The chain carries TRBV5-1 and TRBJ2-7, with TRBD2 matching over 10 bases. The V gene end was trimmed by 5 bases and the J gene end by 3 bases; junction bases not matched to a gene: 17. CDR1 is SGHRS and CDR2 is YFSETQ in the germline V gene. The CDR3 loop spans 18 amino acids. The DNA for the CDR3 is TGCGCCAGCAGTGAACTATCTAGCGGGAGTGGAATGGGCTACGAGCAGTACTTC. Translated: CASSELSSGSGMGYEQYF.

V is TRBV10-3 and J is TRBJ1-5, with D tentatively TRBD1 (5 bases). Germline assignment: CDR1 ENHRY and CDR2 SYGVKD. CDR3 length: 14 amino acids. Between the trimmed V and J ends, which lost 6 bases and 3 bases, there was a span of 12 bases. The CDR3 coding sequence is TGTGCCATCAGCAGGGAGAAGACCAATCAGCCCCAGCATTTT. Translating it yields CAISREKTNQPQHF.

The J gene is TRBJ1-2, the V gene TRBV6-1; the D is unclear. The germline CDR1 and CDR2 sequences are MNHNS and SASEGT. The CDR3 sequence is 13 residues long. V shed 7 bases and J shed 8 bases, with 17 bases lying between them. CDR3 coding DNA: TGTGCCAGCACCAATGATGTGGGTTTCGGCTACACCTTC. The encoded protein is CASTNDVGFGYTF.

This clonotype occurred a few times. The rearrangement joins TRBV5-6 to TRBJ2-5; 9 bases map to TRBD1. Germline V CDR1 and CDR2: SGHDT, YYEEEE. This CDR3 contains 15 residues. The trim removed 3 bases at V and 5 bases at J, leaving 8 bases unmatched. CDR3 sequence: CASSYGQGTFETQYF. DNA for the CDR3: TGTGCCAGCAGCTATGGACAGGGGACGTTTGAGACCCAGTACTTC.

This clonotype was counted only a few times. This chain's CDR3 is CASSFPDLAVFPGNTIYF. CDR3 sequence (DNA): TGTGCCAGCAGTTTTCCGGACTTGGCGGTCTTTCCTGGAAACACCATATATTTT. The genes are TRBV12-3 or TRBV12-4 and TRBJ1-3; D call uncertain. There are 18 residues in the CDR3. V shed 3 bases and J shed 2 bases, with 20 bases lying between them.

This chain joins TRBV12-3 or TRBV12-4 and TRBJ2-5, with 7 nucleotides matching TRBD1. With V trimmed by 4 bases and J by 4 bases, 6 bases remained unmatched. The length of the CDR3 is 14 residues. CDR3 sequence: CASSSPGQLETQYF. CDR3 DNA sequence: TGTGCCAGCAGTTCACCGGGACAGTTAGAGACCCAGTACTTC.

This chain links TRBV30 with TRBJ1-1, with D tentatively TRBD1 (5 bases). Germline CDR1 reads GTSNPN; CDR2 reads SVGIG (reference sequence). This CDR3 spans 13 amino acids. The V end lost 3 bases, the J end lost 5 bases, and 13 bases lay between the germline ends. The CDR3 bases are TGTGCCTGGAGAGTAACAGGTGGGACTGAAGCTTTCTTT. It specifies CAWRVTGGTEAFF. The full variable domain, with the rest looked up from reference TRBV30 and TRBJ1-1, is SQTIHQWPATLVQPVGSPLSLECTVEGTSNPNLYWYRQAAGRGLQLLFYSVGIGQISSEVPQNLSASRPQDRQFILSSKKLLLSDSGFYLCAWRVTGGTEAFFGQGTRLTVV.

Many counts were recorded for this clonotype. The gene calls are TRBV7-9 and TRBJ2-2; D not resolved. Germline assignment: CDR1 SEHNR and CDR2 FQNEAQ (reference sequence). The V gene lost 5 bases and the J gene lost 0 bases, with 4 bases spanning the gap. The CDR3 has 13 amino acids. In DNA form, the CDR3 reads TGTGCCAGCAGCCCCTCGAACACCGGGGAGCTGTTTTTT. This sequence encodes CASSPSNTGELFF.

The chain couples TRBV12-3 or TRBV12-4 to TRBJ1-5; D gene uncertain. Trimming removed 6 bases from V and 5 bases from J, with 8 bases in between. The CDR3 loop spans 12 amino acids. CDR3 protein: CASSNQDQPQHF. The CDR3, as DNA: TGTGCCAGCAGCAATCAGGATCAGCCCCAGCATTTT.

This clonotype showed up many times. This rearrangement joins TRBV15 to TRBJ1-5; D is possibly TRBD1 (5 bases). Trimming took off 5 bases at V and 1 base at J, with 15 bases between the two ends. The CDR3 is 16 residues long. Germline CDR1 LNHNV, CDR2 YYDKDF (reference sequence). This chain's CDR3 is CATSSRLPGSNQPQHF. CDR3 nucleotides: TGTGCCACCAGCTCACGACTACCAGGGAGCAATCAGCCCCAGCATTTT.

V is TRBV12-3 or TRBV12-4 and J is TRBJ2-7; D unresolved. The CDR3 contains 14 residues. Trimming left V 0 bases short and J 3 bases short, with 9 bases between. The CDR3 nucleotides are TGTGCCAGCAGTTTAGCCCCGGCAGGCTACGAGCAGTACTTC. Amino acid sequence: CASSLAPAGYEQYF.

This sequence joins TRBV7-2 and TRBJ2-5; no definite D call. The germline CDR1 and CDR2 sequences are SGHTA and FQGNSA. Deletions cut 6 bases from V and 4 bases from J, with 15 bases between. The CDR3 covers 14 residues. The CDR3 loop reads CASSYSNMGETQYF. CDR3 bases: TGTGCCAGCAGTTACTCGAATATGGGAGAGACCCAGTACTTC. The whole variable domain, remainder taken from reference TRBV7-2 and TRBJ2-5, is GAGVSQSPSNKVTEKGKDVELRCDPISGHTALYWYRQSLGQGLEFLIYFQGNSAPDKSGLPSDRFSAERTGGSVSTLTIQRTQQEDSAVYLCASSYSNMGETQYFGPGTRLLVL.

This clonotype was recorded once. The chain couples TRBV30 to TRBJ2-5; no reliable D call. V lost 4 bases to trimming and J lost 5 bases, with 8 bases between them. The CDR3 has 11 residues. The V gene's germline CDR1 is GTSNPN and CDR2 SVGIG (reference sequence). CDR3 coding DNA: TGTGCCTGGATGGGTGTGGAGACCCAGTACTTC. Translated: CAWMGVETQYF. The full variable domain, its missing parts supplied by reference TRBV30 and TRBJ2-5, is SQTIHQWPATLVQPVGSPLSLECTVEGTSNPNLYWYRQAAGRGLQLLFYSVGIGQISSEVPQNLSASRPQDRQFILSSKKLLLSDSGFYLCAWMGVETQYFGPGTRLLVL.

The gene calls are TRBV6-2 or TRBV6-3 and TRBJ2-7, with D possibly being TRBD1 (6 bases). Trimming took off 6 bases at V and 4 bases at J, with 10 bases between the two ends. Germline lookup yields CDR1 MNHEY and CDR2 SVGEGT. The CDR3 is made up of 12 amino acids. The CDR3 coding sequence is TGTGCCAGCAGAACCACAGGGTACGAGCAGTACTTC. Protein product: CASRTTGYEQYF.

This clonotype was seen ten or more times. The J gene is TRBJ1-1, the V gene TRBV24-1, with D perhaps matching TRBD1 (5 bases). Germline loops: CDR1 KGHDR, CDR2 SFDVKD. Trimming shortened V by 6 bases and J by 1 base, and 8 bases separated the two germline ends. The CDR3 has 13 amino acids. CDR3 amino acids: CATSLGPNTEAFF. The CDR3 bases are TGTGCCACCAGTCTGGGGCCGAACACTGAAGCTTTCTTT.

This clonotype was found many times. V gene TRBV5-1 combines with J gene TRBJ1-1, with a weak D call TRBD1 (5 bases). Trimming cost V 5 bases and J 0 bases, with 14 bases left between them. CDR1 is SGHRS and CDR2 is YFSETQ in the germline V gene. The CDR3 has 15 amino acids. The CDR3 region is CASSLRTPMNTEAFF. In DNA, the CDR3 is TGCGCCAGCAGTCTCAGGACACCAATGAACACTGAAGCTTTCTTT.

This clonotype was seen at least ten times. V gene TRBV2 combines with J gene TRBJ1-1; 7 nucleotides match TRBD1. V lost 6 bases to trimming and J lost 0 bases; unmatched junction nucleotides: 10. Germline CDR1 reads SNHLY; CDR2 reads FYNNEI. The CDR3 spans 16 residues. The CDR3: CASRRGRGFMNTEAFF. The CDR3 DNA reads TGTGCCAGCAGGAGGGGCAGGGGGTTTATGAACACTGAAGCTTTCTTT.

The CDR3 region has the DNA TGTGCCAGCAGCTTCTCTAGCGGGAGGTTGGAGACCCAGTACTTC. This sequence encodes CASSFSSGRLETQYF. The gene calls are TRBV7-6 and TRBJ2-5; TRBD2 agrees at 11 bases. The junction had 5 bases not matched to a gene; V was cut back by 3 bases and J by 5 bases. The CDR3 is made up of 15 amino acids. Germline V CDR1 and CDR2: SGHVS, FNYEAQ.

The gene calls are TRBV20-1 and TRBJ1-1, with D possibly TRBD1 on 5 matching bases. CDR1 and CDR2 from the germline V gene are DFQATT and SNEGSKA (reference sequence). The CDR3 is 15 amino acids. Deletions cut 3 bases from V and 1 base from J, with 15 bases between. The CDR3 here is CSARRGAARNTEAFF. The CDR3 DNA reads TGCAGTGCTAGGAGGGGTGCAGCGCGGAACACTGAAGCTTTCTTT.

This sequence joins TRBV25-1 and TRBJ1-1; no definite D call. V was pared by 6 bases and J by 6 bases, with 20 bases between. CDR3 length: 15 amino acids. Germline CDR1 reads MGHDK; CDR2 reads SYGVNS. CDR3 nucleotide sequence: TGTGCCAGCAGCCCGGGCCTCTTCTCGGGCGCTGAAGCTTTCTTT. As protein: CASSPGLFSGAEAFF. Using reference TRBV25-1 and TRBJ1-1 for the parts outside the CDR3, the full variable domain is EADIYQTPRYLVIGTGKKITLECSQTMGHDKMYWYQQDPGMELHLIHYSYGVNSTEKGDLSSESTVSRIRTEHFPLTLESARPSHTSQYLCASSPGLFSGAEAFFGQGTRLTVV.

This clonotype was recorded at least ten times. The chain recombines TRBV6-5 with TRBJ1-1, with 8 bases identical to TRBD1. Trimming took 7 bases from V and 4 from J; bases not matched to a gene: 5. Germline values: CDR1 MNHEY, CDR2 SVGAGI. The CDR3 is made up of 13 amino acids. The CDR3 reads CASTIDRGTEAFF. The CDR3 DNA reads as TGTGCCAGCACCATCGACAGGGGCACTGAAGCTTTCTTT.

The chain combines TRBV29-1 with TRBJ2-5; a possible D gene is TRBD2 (7 bases). CDR1 and CDR2 from the germline V gene are SQVTM and ANQGSEA. The CDR3 has 12 amino acids. The ends were cut back, 3 bases at V and 7 bases at J, with 12 bases in the middle. The CDR3 here is CSVDQGGGTQYF. The CDR3 DNA sequence: TGCAGCGTTGATCAGGGAGGGGGGACCCAGTACTTC.

This clonotype was picked up many times. The chain recombines TRBV25-1 with TRBJ1-6; weak D call: TRBD1 (5 bases). Trimming left V 6 bases short and J 0 bases short, with 9 bases between. This CDR3 contains 15 residues. Looked up from germline, CDR1 is MGHDK and CDR2 is SYGVNS. The DNA of the CDR3 is TGTGCCAGCAGGCCAGACAGCTCCTATAATTCACCCCTCCACTTT. Its protein product is CASRPDSSYNSPLHF.

The rearrangement joins TRBV25-1 to TRBJ1-2; D is possibly TRBD1 (6 bases). Trimming removed 5 bases at V and 7 bases at J, with 11 bases between. CDR1 and CDR2 from the germline V gene are MGHDK and SYGVNS. There are 12 residues in the CDR3. The CDR3 sequence is CASSTGWSGYTF. CDR3 in DNA: TGTGCCAGCAGTACAGGGTGGAGTGGCTACACCTTC.

The chain uses TRBV4-3 and TRBJ1-1; D is unresolved. The CDR3 extends over 15 amino acids. Trimming removed 0 bases at V and 1 base at J, with 9 bases between. Germline-derived CDR1 and CDR2 are LGHNA and YSLEER. The CDR3 DNA is TGCGCCAGCAGCCAAGACTGGAACGGGAACACTGAAGCTTTCTTT. It yields the protein CASSQDWNGNTEAFF.

The rearrangement joins TRBV29-1 to TRBJ1-2; no definite D call. Germline lookup yields CDR1 SQVTM and CDR2 ANQGSEA. Between the trimmed V and J ends, which lost 2 bases and 4 bases, there was a span of 8 bases. This CDR3 region has 12 residues. CDR3 protein: CSVEMDAYGYTF. For the CDR3, the DNA is TGCAGCGTTGAAATGGACGCCTATGGCTACACCTTC.

This clonotype was found many times. V gene TRBV6-1 combines with J gene TRBJ2-2; 11 bases are a match to TRBD2. V trimming: 6 bases; J trimming: 3 bases; junction bases outside the gene matches: 3. This CDR3 contains 15 residues. Germline loops: CDR1 MNHNS, CDR2 SASEGT. CDR3 nucleotides: TGTGCCAGCAGCATACTAGCGGGAGACACCGGGGAGCTGTTTTTT. The encoded protein is CASSILAGDTGELFF.

The chain employs TRBV30 and TRBJ1-5; D ambiguous. The germline V gene has CDR1 GTSNPN and CDR2 SVGIG (reference sequence). This CDR3 is 14 amino acids long. Trimming removed 1 base from V and 2 bases from J, with 9 bases in between. The CDR3 sequence is CAWSAGMGNQPQHF. In DNA, the CDR3 is TGTGCCTGGAGTGCGGGTATGGGCAATCAGCCCCAGCATTTT.

The V gene is TRBV6-1, the J gene TRBJ1-2; perhaps TRBD1 as D (5 bases). Germline V gene data show CDR1 as MNHNS and CDR2 as SASEGT. V shed 5 bases and J shed 8 bases, with 18 bases lying between them. The CDR3 extends over 14 amino acids. The DNA for the CDR3 is TGTGCCAGCAGTCCCGGGACCGAGGCGCGGGGCTACACCTTC. It is translated as CASSPGTEARGYTF.

This clonotype was seen many times. The CDR3 is CASSFGDSLLRPSYEQYF. CDR3 DNA: TGTGCCAGCAGTTTTGGGGACAGCCTTCTACGGCCTTCCTACGAGCAGTACTTC. The chain uses TRBV6-2 or TRBV6-3 and TRBJ2-7; 7 bases line up with TRBD1. Germline values: CDR1 MNHEY, CDR2 SVGEGT. The CDR3 has 18 residues. V gave up 4 bases and J gave up 1 base; unmatched junction bases: 16.